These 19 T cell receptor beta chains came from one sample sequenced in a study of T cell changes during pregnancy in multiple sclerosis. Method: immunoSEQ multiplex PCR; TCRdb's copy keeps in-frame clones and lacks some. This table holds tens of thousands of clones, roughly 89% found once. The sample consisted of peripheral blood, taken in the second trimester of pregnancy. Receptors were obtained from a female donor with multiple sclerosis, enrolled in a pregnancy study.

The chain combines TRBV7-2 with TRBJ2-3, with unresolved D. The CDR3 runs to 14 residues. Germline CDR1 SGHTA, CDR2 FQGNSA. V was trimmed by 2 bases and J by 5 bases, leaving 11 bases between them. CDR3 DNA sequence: TGTGCCAGCAGCTTACGGGTCGTTGGAGATACGCAGTATTTT. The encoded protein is CASSLRVVGDTQYF.

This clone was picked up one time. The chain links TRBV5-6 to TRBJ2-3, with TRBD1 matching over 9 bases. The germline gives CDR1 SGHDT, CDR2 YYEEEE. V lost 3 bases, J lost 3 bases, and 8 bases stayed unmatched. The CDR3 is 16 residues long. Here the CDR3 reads CASSSATGGVTDTQYF. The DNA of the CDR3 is TGTGCCAGCAGCTCAGCGACAGGGGGAGTTACAGATACGCAGTATTTT.

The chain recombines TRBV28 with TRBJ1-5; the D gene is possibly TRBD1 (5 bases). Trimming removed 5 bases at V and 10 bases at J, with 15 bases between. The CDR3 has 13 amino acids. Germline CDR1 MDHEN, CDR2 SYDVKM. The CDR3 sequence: CASSTYQGTPQHF. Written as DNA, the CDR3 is TGTGCCAGCAGTACATATCAGGGAACCCCCCAGCATTTT.

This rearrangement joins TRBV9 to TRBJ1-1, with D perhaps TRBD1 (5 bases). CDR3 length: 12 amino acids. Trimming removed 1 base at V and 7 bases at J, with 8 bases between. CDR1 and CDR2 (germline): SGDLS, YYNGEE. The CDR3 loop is CASSVQGGEAFF. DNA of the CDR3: TGTGCCAGCAGCGTACAGGGAGGTGAAGCTTTCTTT.

The CDR3 region is CASSDTINEKLFF. CDR3 DNA: TGTGCCAGCTCCGACACGATTAATGAAAAACTGTTTTTT. This chain links TRBV14 with TRBJ1-4; no definite D call. Germline CDR1 reads SGHDN; CDR2 reads FVKESK. The CDR3 extends over 13 amino acids. V was trimmed by 8 bases and J by 4 bases, leaving 11 bases between them.

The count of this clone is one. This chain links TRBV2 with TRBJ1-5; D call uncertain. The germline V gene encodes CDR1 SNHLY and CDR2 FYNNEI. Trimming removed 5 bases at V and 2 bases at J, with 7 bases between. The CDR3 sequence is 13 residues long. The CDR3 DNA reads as TGTGCCAGCAGTAGGGAGGGCAATCAGCCCCAGCATTTT. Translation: CASSREGNQPQHF. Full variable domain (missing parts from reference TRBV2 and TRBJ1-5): EPEVTQTPSHQVTQMGQEVILRCVPISNHLYFYWYRQILGQKVEFLVSFYNNEISEKSEIFDDQFSVERPDGSNFTLKIRSTKLEDSAMYFCASSREGNQPQHFGDGTRLSIL.

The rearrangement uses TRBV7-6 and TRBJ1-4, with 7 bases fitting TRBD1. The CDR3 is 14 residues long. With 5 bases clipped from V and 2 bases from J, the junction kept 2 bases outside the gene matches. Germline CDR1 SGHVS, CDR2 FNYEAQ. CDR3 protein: CASSRGGTNEKLFF. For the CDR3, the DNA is TGTGCCAGCAGCCGAGGGGGCACTAATGAAAAACTGTTTTTT.

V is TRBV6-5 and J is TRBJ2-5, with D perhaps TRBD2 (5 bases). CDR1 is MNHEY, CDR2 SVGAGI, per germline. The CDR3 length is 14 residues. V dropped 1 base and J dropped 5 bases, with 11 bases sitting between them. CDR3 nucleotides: TGTGCCAGCAGTTACTACGGGGTGGAGGAGACCCAGTACTTC. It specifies CASSYYGVEETQYF.

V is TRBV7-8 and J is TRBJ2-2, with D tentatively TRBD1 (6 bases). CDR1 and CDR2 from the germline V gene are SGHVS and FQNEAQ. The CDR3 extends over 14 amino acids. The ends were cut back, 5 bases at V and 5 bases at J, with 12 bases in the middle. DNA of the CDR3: TGTGCCAGCAGCCCACAGGGAGTTACCGGGGAGCTGTTTTTT. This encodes CASSPQGVTGELFF.

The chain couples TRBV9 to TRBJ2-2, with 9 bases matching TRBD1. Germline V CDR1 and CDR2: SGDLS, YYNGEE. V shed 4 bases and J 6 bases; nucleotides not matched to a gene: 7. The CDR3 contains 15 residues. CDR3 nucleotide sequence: TGTGCCAGCAGCTTCGGGGACAGGGCGTCCGGGGAGCTGTTTTTT. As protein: CASSFGDRASGELFF.

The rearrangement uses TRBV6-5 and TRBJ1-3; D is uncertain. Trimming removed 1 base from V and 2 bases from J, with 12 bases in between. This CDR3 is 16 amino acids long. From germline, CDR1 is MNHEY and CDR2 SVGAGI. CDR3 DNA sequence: TGTGCCAGCAGTTACTTCACTCCAGGCGCTGGAAACACCATATATTTT. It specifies CASSYFTPGAGNTIYF.

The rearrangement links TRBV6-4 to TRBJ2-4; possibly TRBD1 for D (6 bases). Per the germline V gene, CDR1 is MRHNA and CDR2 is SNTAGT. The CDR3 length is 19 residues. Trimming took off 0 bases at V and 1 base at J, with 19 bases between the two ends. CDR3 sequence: CASSDSWAWSQGAKNIQYF. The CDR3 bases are TGTGCCAGCAGTGACTCGTGGGCCTGGAGTCAGGGGGCCAAAAACATTCAGTACTTC.

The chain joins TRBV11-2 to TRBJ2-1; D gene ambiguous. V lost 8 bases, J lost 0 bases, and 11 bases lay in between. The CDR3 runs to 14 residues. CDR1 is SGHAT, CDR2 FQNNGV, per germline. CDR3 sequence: CASDRGSSYNEQFF. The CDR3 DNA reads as TGTGCCAGCGATCGCGGCAGCTCCTACAATGAGCAGTTCTTC.

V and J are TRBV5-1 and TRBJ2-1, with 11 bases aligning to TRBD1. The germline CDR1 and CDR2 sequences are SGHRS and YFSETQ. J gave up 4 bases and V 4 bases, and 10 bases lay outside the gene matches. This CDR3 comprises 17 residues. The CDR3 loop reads CASSVGNGQGAYNEQFF. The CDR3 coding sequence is TGCGCCAGCAGCGTGGGGAATGGACAGGGGGCTTACAATGAGCAGTTCTTC.

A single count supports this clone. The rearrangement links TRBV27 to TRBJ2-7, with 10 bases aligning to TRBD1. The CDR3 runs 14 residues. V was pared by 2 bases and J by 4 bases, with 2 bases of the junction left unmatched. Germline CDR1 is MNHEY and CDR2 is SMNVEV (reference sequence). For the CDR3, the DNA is TGTGCCAGCAGTTTAGAGGGACAGGGGTACGAGCAGTACTTC. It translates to CASSLEGQGYEQYF.

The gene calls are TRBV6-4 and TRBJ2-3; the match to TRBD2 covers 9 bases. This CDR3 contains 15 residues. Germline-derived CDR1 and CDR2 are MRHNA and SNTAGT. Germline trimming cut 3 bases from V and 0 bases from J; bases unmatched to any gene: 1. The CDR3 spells CASSDLAGSTDTQYF. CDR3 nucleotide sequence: TGTGCCAGCAGTGATCTAGCGGGGAGCACAGATACGCAGTATTTT.

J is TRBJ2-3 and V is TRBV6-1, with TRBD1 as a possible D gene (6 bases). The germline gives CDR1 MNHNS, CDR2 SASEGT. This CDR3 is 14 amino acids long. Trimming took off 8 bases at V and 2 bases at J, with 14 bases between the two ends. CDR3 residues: CASPETGATDTQYF. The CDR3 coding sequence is TGTGCCAGCCCTGAGACAGGAGCCACAGATACGCAGTATTTT.

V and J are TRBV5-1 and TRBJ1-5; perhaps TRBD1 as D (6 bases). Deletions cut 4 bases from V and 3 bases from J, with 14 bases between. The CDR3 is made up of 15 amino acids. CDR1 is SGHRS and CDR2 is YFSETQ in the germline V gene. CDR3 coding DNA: TGCGCCAGCAGCCCGGCTACAGGGATCAATCAGCCCCAGCATTTT. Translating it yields CASSPATGINQPQHF. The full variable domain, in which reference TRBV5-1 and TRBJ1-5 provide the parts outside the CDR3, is KAGVTQTPRYLIKTRGQQVTLSCSPISGHRSVSWYQQTPGQGLQFLFEYFSETQRNKGNFPGRFSGRQFSNSRSEMNVSTLELGDSALYLCASSPATGINQPQHFGDGTRLSIL.

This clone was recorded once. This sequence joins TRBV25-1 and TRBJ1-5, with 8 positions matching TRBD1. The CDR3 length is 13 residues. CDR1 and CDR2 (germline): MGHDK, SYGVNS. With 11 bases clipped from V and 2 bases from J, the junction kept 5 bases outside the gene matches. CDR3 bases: TGTGCCGGGACGGGACAGGGCAATCAGCCCCAGCATTTT. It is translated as CAGTGQGNQPQHF.